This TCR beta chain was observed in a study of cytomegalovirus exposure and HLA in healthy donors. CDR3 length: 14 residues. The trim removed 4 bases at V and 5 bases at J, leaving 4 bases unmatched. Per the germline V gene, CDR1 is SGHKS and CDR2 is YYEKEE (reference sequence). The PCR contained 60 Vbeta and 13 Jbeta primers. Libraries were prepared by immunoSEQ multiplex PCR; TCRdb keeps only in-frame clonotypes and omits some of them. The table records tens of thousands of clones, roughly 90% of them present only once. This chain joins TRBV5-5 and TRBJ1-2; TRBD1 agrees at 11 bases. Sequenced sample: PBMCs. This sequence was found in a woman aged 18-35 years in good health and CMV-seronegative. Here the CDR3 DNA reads TGTGCCAGCAGCCCTGGGGACAGGGGGTATGGCTACACCTTC. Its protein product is CASSPGDRGYGYTF.